Below, 25 T cell receptor beta chains from the same sample are listed, as sequenced in a study of metastatic and nonmetastatic thyroid tumors. Through MiXCR, TCRdb re-clonotyped the PCR reads. The sample shows roughly 83,000 clones, about 15% of them seen only once. Among the patients, none had received any treatment before thyroid surgery. Input material: blood. These receptors all stem from a female donor with papillary thyroid cancer or a benign thyroid nodule (not recorded which). Some clones in this sample may be carry-over from other donors' samples.

This clone was counted many times. The chain employs TRBV20-1 and TRBJ1-5, with D tentatively TRBD1 (6 bases). There are 13 residues in the CDR3. Per germline, CDR1 DFQATT and CDR2 SNEGSKA (reference sequence). The V and J ends lost 6 bases and 5 bases respectively, with 14 bases between them. CDR3 bases: TGCAGTGCGGCTACAGGGCTCTATCAGCCCCAGCATTTT. This codes for CSAATGLYQPQHF.

The table lists this clone with many counts. The chain is built from TRBV12-3 or TRBV12-4 and TRBJ2-7; the D gene is possibly TRBD2 (5 bases). This CDR3 spans 14 amino acids. Trimming left V 2 bases short and J 7 bases short, with 15 bases between. CDR3 DNA: TGTGCCAGCAGTTTATGGCTAGCTGAGGAAGAGCAGTACTTC. Translation: CASSLWLAEEEQYF.

This clone was counted at least ten times. V and J are TRBV6-1 and TRBJ1-2, with TRBD1 identical over 8 bases. The V segment lost 6 bases and the J segment 4 bases; nucleotides outside the gene matches: 7. Germline V gives CDR1 MNHNS, CDR2 SASEGT. The CDR3 is 14 amino acids. CDR3 residues: CASRAGGTGYGYTF. The CDR3 DNA reads TGTGCCAGCAGAGCAGGGGGCACCGGCTATGGCTACACCTTC.

This clone was observed at least ten times. The chain links TRBV5-1 to TRBJ2-1; TRBD2 matches at 10 bases. The CDR3 is 16 residues long. Trimming took 3 bases from V and 3 from J; bases not matched to a gene: 6. CDR1 and CDR2 from the germline V gene are SGHRS and YFSETQ. CDR3 region: CASSSTPSGGYNEQFF. The CDR3 nucleotides read TGCGCCAGCAGCTCGACTCCTAGCGGGGGCTACAATGAGCAGTTCTTC.

This clone was recorded a few times. Without the conserved terminal phenylalanine or tryptophan, this CDR3 likely stems from a read error. Because the CDR3's place on the DNA is in doubt, the DNA is left out and the CDR3 is given as listed by TCRdb. This sequence joins TRBV30 and TRBJ2-1; the table's D call, TRBD2, has no DNA check behind it. The CDR3 numbers 13 amino acids, ends counted. CDR1 is GTSNPN, CDR2 SVGIG, per germline (reference sequence). The CDR3 sequence is CAWSVLSHNEQLV.

About this clone: A much larger clone lies one base from this, so it may be a read error. The chain carries TRBV5-1 and TRBJ1-4; D is ambiguous. Germline V gives CDR1 SGHRS, CDR2 YFSETQ. V lost 4 bases, J lost 5 bases, and 9 bases lay in between. The CDR3 spans 13 residues. The CDR3 spells CASSNLGNEKLFF. Here the CDR3 DNA reads TGCGCCAGCAGCAATCTAGGGAATGAAAAACTGTTTTTT.

This clone was counted at least ten times. CDR3 loop: CATSREGGRLFNQPQHF. The CDR3 DNA follows: TGTGCCACCAGCAGAGAAGGGGGGCGCTTGTTCAATCAGCCCCAGCATTTT. This chain links TRBV15 with TRBJ1-5; D perhaps matches TRBD1 (6 bases). Germline assignment: CDR1 LNHNV and CDR2 YYDKDF (reference sequence). V was shortened by 0 bases and J by 3 bases, with 15 bases between the two germline ends. CDR3 length: 17 amino acids.

Many counts were recorded for this clone. V gene TRBV5-8 combines with J gene TRBJ2-2; maybe TRBD2 (6 bases). Germline CDR1 and CDR2: SGHTS and YDEGEE. The CDR3 spans 14 residues. Trimming stripped 4 bases from V and 6 bases from J, with 13 bases between. In DNA, the CDR3 is TGTGCCAGCAGCCCGGAGGGAACCCCCGGGGAGCTGTTTTTT. Translation gives CASSPEGTPGELFF.

This clone was seen many times. V usage is TRBV11-2 and J usage is TRBJ1-1; D is uncertain. Germline V CDR1 and CDR2: SGHAT, FQNNGV. CDR3 length: 16 amino acids. V was cut by 1 base and J by 1 base, with 13 bases left in between. The CDR3 DNA is TGTGCCAGCAGCTTAGGACCCGGGTTCGGGAACACTGAAGCTTTCTTT. It codes for CASSLGPGFGNTEAFF.

Details on this clone: Given a much more abundant clone one base away, this may be a read error. Other nucleotide sequences from this sample produce the same CDR3. V usage is TRBV20-1 and J usage is TRBJ1-1; D may be TRBD1 (5 bases). Germline V lookup: CDR1 DFQATT, CDR2 SNEGSKA (reference sequence). The CDR3 has 13 residues. The CDR3, as DNA: TGCATCCCCTCATGGGGAGGGGACACTGAAGCTTTCTTT. Its translation: CIPSWGGDTEAFF.

This clone has a single count. One junction end does not reproduce the germline sequence, and a read error may be involved. This CDR3 is also generated by other DNA sequences in the sample. The chain has TRBV7-3 and TRBJ2-6; a weak D match, TRBD1 (5 bases). Germline V CDR1 and CDR2: SGHTA, FQGTGA. The CDR3 sequence is 18 residues long. The CDR3 sequence: CASSLTGVPSSGANVLTF. The CDR3 DNA is TGTGCCAGCAGCTTAACAGGGGTCCCAAGCTCTGGTGCCAACGTCCTGACTTTC.

This clone showed up just a few times. The V gene is TRBV12-3 or TRBV12-4, the J gene TRBJ1-1; a possible D gene is TRBD1 (6 bases). Trimming stripped 4 bases from V and 11 bases from J, with 11 bases between. The CDR3 sequence is 11 residues long. The CDR3 here is CASSWRGGAFF. CDR3 bases: TGTGCCAGCAGTTGGAGAGGGGGGGCTTTCTTT.

This clone was counted at least ten times. This sequence joins TRBV4-1 and TRBJ2-2; perhaps TRBD2 as D (6 bases). This CDR3 contains 13 residues. Germline V gene data show CDR1 as MGHRA and CDR2 as YSYEKL. V was trimmed by 3 bases and J by 5 bases, leaving 7 bases between them. The CDR3 region has the DNA TGCGCCAGCAGCCAGGCGGGGACCGGGGAGCTGTTTTTT. Translation gives CASSQAGTGELFF.

The V and J genes are TRBV9 and TRBJ2-7, with a weak D call TRBD1 (8 bases). Trimming stripped 0 bases from V and 4 bases from J, with 32 bases between. This CDR3 is 21 amino acids long. Germline CDR1 is SGDLS and CDR2 is YYNGEE. The CDR3 nucleotides read TGTGCCAGCAGCGTAGGCATACCCCTGACAGGGGAGGGTGGCCTGCTGTACGAGCAGTACTTC. It encodes CASSVGIPLTGEGGLLYEQYF.

This clone was recorded many times. This chain links TRBV7-8 with TRBJ1-4, with a weak D call TRBD1 (5 bases). The CDR3 consists of 15 residues. V was shortened by 1 base and J by 3 bases, with 9 bases between the two germline ends. Germline V lookup: CDR1 SGHVS, CDR2 FQNEAQ. The CDR3 is CASSLGGDPNEKLFF. CDR3 in DNA: TGTGCCAGCAGCTTAGGGGGGGACCCTAATGAAAAACTGTTTTTT.

Note on this clone: One end of the junction does not line up with germline, which may come from a read error. The chain recombines TRBV20-1 with TRBJ1-6, with a possible D match to TRBD1 (5 bases). Germline V lookup: CDR1 DFQATT, CDR2 SNEGSKA (reference sequence). CDR3 length: 16 amino acids. CDR3 loop: CSSRDTVGRRDSPLHF. CDR3 in DNA: TGCAGTTCTAGAGACACAGTGGGGCGTAGAGATTCACCCCTCCACTTT.

Turning to this clone: Relative to the germline gene, one junction end is altered; a read error may explain this. The rearrangement links TRBV28 to TRBJ1-6; TRBD1 aligns across 9 bases. CDR1 and CDR2 from the germline V gene are MDHEN and SYDVKM. The CDR3 runs 17 residues. CDR3 amino acids: CASSTPSDRGSNSPFHF. The CDR3 coding sequence is TGTGCCAGCAGTACCCCTTCCGACAGGGGGAGCAATTCACCCTTCCACTTT.

This clone was counted at least ten times. The J gene is TRBJ1-2, the V gene TRBV7-9; D is unclear. CDR1 is SEHNR, CDR2 FQNEAQ, per germline (reference sequence). V was pared by 3 bases and J by 2 bases, with 13 bases between. The CDR3 has 15 amino acids. The CDR3 DNA sequence: TGTGCCAGCAGCTTCGCCTTAAAGATAAACTATGGCTACACCTTC. Translation: CASSFALKINYGYTF.

This clone appeared many times. The rearrangement joins TRBV20-1 to TRBJ2-1, with TRBD2 matching 12 bases. This CDR3 spans 15 amino acids. The J segment lost 8 bases and the V segment lost 4 bases, leaving 9 bases of the junction unmatched. CDR1 is DFQATT, CDR2 SNEGSKA, per germline (reference sequence). CDR3 protein: CSAISGLAGSDEQFF. The CDR3 DNA sequence: TGCAGTGCTATTAGCGGACTAGCGGGGAGCGATGAGCAGTTCTTC.

This clone was picked up many times. J is TRBJ2-7 and V is TRBV7-3, with D perhaps being TRBD1 or TRBD2 (5 bases each). The CDR3 runs to 14 residues. The V and J ends lost 3 bases and 4 bases respectively, with 13 bases between them. Per the germline V gene, CDR1 is SGHTA and CDR2 is FQGTGA. CDR3 nucleotide sequence: TGTGCCAGCAGCTTGGGCCCGGGGCGGTACGAGCAGTACTTC. Its protein is CASSLGPGRYEQYF. Filled out from reference TRBV7-3 and TRBJ2-7, the complete variable domain reads GAGVSQTPSNKVTEKGKYVELRCDPISGHTALYWYRQSLGQGPEFLIYFQGTGAADDSGLPNDRFFAVRPEGSVSTLKIQRTERGDSAVYLCASSLGPGRYEQYFGPGTRLTVT.

This clone showed up many times. The chain combines TRBV20-1 with TRBJ1-5; 10 positions match TRBD1. V dropped 5 bases and J dropped 5; count of bases not matched to a gene: 9. The germline gives CDR1 DFQATT, CDR2 SNEGSKA (reference sequence). The CDR3 length is 15 residues. CDR3 bases: TGCAGTGCTTTTCCGGGACAGGGGCGCGATCAGCCCCAGCATTTT. It yields the protein CSAFPGQGRDQPQHF.

The sample holds many counts of this clone. The chain recombines TRBV6-1 with TRBJ2-7; 8 nucleotides agree with TRBD2. This CDR3 is 14 amino acids long. The germline CDR1 and CDR2 sequences are MNHNS and SASEGT. The V and J ends lost 7 bases and 1 base, in that order; junction bases with no gene match: 6. CDR3 nucleotides: TGTGCCAGCAAGGGAACTAGCGGTTCCTACGAGCAGTACTTC. This translates into CASKGTSGSYEQYF.

About this clone itself: The junction and the germline gene differ at one end; a read error may be behind it. This CDR3 is CASSESGGTGVNQRQHF. CDR3 sequence (DNA): TGTGCCAGCAGCGAGAGCGGCGGGACAGGCGTCAATCAGCGCCAGCATTTT. V and J are TRBV6-1 and TRBJ1-5; 8 nucleotides line up with TRBD1. CDR3 length: 17 amino acids. Germline V lookup: CDR1 MNHNS, CDR2 SASEGT.

A remark on this clone: Since the CDR3 does not end with the conserved phenylalanine or tryptophan, this likely comes from a read error. The J gene is TRBJ2-5, the V gene TRBV19, with TRBD2 matching over 7 bases. Germline trimming cut 3 bases from V and 5 bases from J; bases unmatched to any gene: 9. CDR1 and CDR2 (germline): LNHDA, SQIVND (reference sequence). The CDR3 runs 15 residues. CDR3 bases: TGTGCCAGTAGTATCGGGAGCGGGGTATTGGAGACCCAGTACCTC. As protein: CASSIGSGVLETQYL.

The sample holds many counts of this clone. This sequence joins TRBV2 and TRBJ2-7, with a weak D call TRBD1 (6 bases). V was cut by 5 bases and J by 0 bases, with 11 bases left in between. CDR3 length: 14 residues. Germline values: CDR1 SNHLY, CDR2 FYNNEI. CDR3 amino acids: CASSWDKSSYEQYF. CDR3 sequence (DNA): TGTGCCAGCAGTTGGGACAAGAGCTCCTACGAGCAGTACTTC.